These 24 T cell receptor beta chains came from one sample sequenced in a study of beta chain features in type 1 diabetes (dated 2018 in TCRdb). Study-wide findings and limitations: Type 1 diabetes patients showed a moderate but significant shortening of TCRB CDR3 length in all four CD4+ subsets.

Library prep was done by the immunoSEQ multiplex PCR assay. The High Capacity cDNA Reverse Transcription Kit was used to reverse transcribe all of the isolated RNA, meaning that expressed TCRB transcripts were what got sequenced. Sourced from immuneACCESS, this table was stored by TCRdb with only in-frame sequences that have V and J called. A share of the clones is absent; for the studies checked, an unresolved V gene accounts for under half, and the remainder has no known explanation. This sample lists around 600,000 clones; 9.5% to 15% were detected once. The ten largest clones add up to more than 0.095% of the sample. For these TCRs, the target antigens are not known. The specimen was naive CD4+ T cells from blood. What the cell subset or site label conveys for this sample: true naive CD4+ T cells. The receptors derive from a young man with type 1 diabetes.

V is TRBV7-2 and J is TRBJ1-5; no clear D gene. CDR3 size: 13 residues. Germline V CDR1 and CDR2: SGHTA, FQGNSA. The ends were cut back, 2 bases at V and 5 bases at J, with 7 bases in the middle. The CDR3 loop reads CASSLSLDQPQHF. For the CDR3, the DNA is TGTGCCAGCAGCTTATCCTTAGATCAGCCCCAGCATTTT. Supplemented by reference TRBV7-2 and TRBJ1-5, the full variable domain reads GAGVSQSPSNKVTEKGKDVELRCDPISGHTALYWYRQSLGQGLEFLIYFQGNSAPDKSGLPSDRFSAERTGGSVSTLTIQRTQQEDSAVYLCASSLSLDQPQHFGDGTRLSIL.

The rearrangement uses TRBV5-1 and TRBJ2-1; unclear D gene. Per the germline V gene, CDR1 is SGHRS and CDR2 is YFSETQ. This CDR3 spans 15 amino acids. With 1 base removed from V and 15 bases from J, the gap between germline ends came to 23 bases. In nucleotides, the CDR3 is TGCGCCAGCAGCTTGACGACCTTACTCCCATCAAATCGGTTCTTC. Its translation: CASSLTTLLPSNRFF.

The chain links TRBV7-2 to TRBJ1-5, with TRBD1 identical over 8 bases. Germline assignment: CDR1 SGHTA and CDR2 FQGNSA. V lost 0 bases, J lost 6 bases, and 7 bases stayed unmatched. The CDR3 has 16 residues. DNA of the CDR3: TGTGCCAGCAGCTTAGCTGGACAGGGTAATGGTCAGCCCCAGCATTTT. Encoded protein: CASSLAGQGNGQPQHF.

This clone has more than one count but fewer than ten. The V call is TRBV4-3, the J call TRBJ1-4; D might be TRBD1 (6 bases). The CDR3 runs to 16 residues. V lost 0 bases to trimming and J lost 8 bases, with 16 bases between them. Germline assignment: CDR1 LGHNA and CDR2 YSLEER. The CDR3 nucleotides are TGCGCCAGCAGCCAAGATAGCGGCGGGGGCCTCGAAAAACTGTTTTTT. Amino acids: CASSQDSGGGLEKLFF.

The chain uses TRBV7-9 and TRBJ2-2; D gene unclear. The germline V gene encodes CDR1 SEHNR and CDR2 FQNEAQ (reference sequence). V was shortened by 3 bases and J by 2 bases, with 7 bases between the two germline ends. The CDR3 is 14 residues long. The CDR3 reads CASSFDLNTGELFF. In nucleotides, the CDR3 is TGTGCCAGCAGCTTCGACCTTAACACCGGGGAGCTGTTTTTT.

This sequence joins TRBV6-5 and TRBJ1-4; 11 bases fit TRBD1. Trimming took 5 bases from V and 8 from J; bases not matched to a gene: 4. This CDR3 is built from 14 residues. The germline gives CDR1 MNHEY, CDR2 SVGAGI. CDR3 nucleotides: TGTGCCAGCAGTCCGGACAGGGGGCGGGAAAAACTGTTTTTT. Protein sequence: CASSPDRGREKLFF.

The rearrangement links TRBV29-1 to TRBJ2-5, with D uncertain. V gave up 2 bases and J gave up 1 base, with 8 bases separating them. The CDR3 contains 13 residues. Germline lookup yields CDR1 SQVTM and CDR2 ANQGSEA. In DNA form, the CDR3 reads TGCAGCGTTGAACGGCAGGCCCAAGAGACCCAGTACTTC. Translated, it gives CSVERQAQETQYF. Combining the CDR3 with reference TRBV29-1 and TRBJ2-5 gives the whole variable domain SAVISQKPSRDICQRGTSLTIQCQVDSQVTMMFWYRQQPGQSLTLIATANQGSEATYESGFVIDKFPISRPNLTFSTLTVSNMSPEDSSIYLCSVERQAQETQYFGPGTRLLVL.

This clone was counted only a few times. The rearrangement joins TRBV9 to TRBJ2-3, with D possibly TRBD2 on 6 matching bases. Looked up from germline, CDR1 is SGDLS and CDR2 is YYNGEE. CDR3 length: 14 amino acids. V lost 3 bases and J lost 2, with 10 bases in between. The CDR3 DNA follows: TGTGCCAGCAGCGCGGGACTTAACACAGATACGCAGTATTTT. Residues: CASSAGLNTDTQYF. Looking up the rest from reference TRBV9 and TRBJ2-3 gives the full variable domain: DSGVTQTPKHLITATGQRVTLRCSPRSGDLSVYWYQQSLDQGLQFLIQYYNGEERAKGNILERFSAQQFPDLHSELNLSSLELGDSALYFCASSAGLNTDTQYFGPGTRLTVL.

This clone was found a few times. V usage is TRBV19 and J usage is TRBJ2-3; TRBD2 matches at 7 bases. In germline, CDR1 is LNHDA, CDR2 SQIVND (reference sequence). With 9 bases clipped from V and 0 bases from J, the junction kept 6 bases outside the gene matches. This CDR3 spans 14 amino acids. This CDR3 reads CASYPGGSTDTQYF. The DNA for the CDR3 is TGTGCCAGCTACCCGGGGGGTAGCACAGATACGCAGTATTTT. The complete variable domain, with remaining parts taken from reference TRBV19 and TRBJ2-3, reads DGGITQSPKYLFRKEGQNVTLSCEQNLNHDAMYWYRQDPGQGLRLIYYSQIVNDFQKGDIAEGYSVSREKKESFPLTVTSAQKNPTAFYLCASYPGGSTDTQYFGPGTRLTVL.

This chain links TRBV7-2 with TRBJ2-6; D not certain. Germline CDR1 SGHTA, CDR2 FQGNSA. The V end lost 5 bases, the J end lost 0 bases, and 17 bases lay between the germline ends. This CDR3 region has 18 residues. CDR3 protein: CASSPRPPSSSGANVLTF. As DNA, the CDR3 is TGTGCCAGCAGCCCTCGACCTCCTTCCAGCTCTGGGGCCAACGTCCTGACTTTC.

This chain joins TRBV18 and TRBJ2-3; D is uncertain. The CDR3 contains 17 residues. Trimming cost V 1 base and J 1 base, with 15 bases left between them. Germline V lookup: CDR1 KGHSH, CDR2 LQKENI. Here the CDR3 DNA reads TGTGCCAGCTCACCACGAGTCGGCCAGGCCGGCACAGATACGCAGTATTTT. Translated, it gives CASSPRVGQAGTDTQYF.

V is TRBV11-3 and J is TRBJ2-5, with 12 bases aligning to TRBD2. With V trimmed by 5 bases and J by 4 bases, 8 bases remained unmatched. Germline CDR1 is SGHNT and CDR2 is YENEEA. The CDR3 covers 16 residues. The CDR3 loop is CASSPGTSGPLETQYF. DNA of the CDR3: TGTGCCAGCAGCCCCGGGACTAGCGGGCCGCTAGAGACCCAGTACTTC. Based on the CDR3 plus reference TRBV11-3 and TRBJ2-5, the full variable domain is EAGVVQSPRYKIIEKKQPVAFWCNPISGHNTLYWYLQNLGQGPELLIRYENEEAVDDSQLPKDRFSAERLKGVDSTLKIQPAELGDSAVYLCASSPGTSGPLETQYFGPGTRLLVL.

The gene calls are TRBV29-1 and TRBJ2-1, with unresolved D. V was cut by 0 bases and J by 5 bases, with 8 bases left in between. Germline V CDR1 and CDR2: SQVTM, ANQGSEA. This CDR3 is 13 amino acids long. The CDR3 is CSVEDHVHNEQFF. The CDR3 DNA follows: TGCAGCGTTGAAGATCATGTACACAATGAGCAGTTCTTC.

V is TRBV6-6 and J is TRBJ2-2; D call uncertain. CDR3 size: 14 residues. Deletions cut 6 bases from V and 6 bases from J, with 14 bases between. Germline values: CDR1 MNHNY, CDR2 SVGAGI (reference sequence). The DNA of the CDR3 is TGTGCCAGCAGATGGTCAGTTGACGCCGGGGAGCTGTTTTTT. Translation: CASRWSVDAGELFF.

The CDR3 is CASSFDKGYEQYF. In DNA, the CDR3 is TGTGCCAGCAGTTTTGACAAAGGGTACGAGCAGTACTTC. This chain uses TRBV27 with TRBJ2-7; D remains unclear. Deletions cut 3 bases from V and 4 bases from J, with 10 bases between. Germline-derived CDR1 and CDR2 are MNHEY and SMNVEV (reference sequence). This CDR3 contains 13 residues.

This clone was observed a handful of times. CDR3 protein: CASSPTPGLEYEQYF. CDR3 DNA sequence: TGTGCCAGCTCACCGACCCCGGGACTAGAGTACGAGCAGTACTTC. V and J are TRBV18 and TRBJ2-7, with 8 positions matching TRBD2. This CDR3 region has 15 residues. The V gene's germline CDR1 is KGHSH and CDR2 LQKENI. V was clipped by 3 bases and J by 4 bases; unmatched bases: 8.

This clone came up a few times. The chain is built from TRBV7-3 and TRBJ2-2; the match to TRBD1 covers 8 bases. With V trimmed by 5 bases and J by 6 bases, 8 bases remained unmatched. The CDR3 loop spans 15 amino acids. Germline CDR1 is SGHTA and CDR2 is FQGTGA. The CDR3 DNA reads TGTGCCAGCAGCCCCCGGACAGGGACCCCCGGGGAGCTGTTTTTT. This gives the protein CASSPRTGTPGELFF.

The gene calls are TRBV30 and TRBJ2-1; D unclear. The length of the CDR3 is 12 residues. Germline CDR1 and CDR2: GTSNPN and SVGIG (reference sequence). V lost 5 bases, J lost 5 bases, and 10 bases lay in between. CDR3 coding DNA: TGTGCCTGGGGCCGGGTTAACAATGAGCAGTTCTTC. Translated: CAWGRVNNEQFF.

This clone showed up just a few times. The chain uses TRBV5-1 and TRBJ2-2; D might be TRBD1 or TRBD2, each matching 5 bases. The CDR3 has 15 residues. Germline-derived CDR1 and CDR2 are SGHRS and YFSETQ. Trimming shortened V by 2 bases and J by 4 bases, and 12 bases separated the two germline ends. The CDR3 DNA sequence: TGCGCCAGCAGCTTAGGGACGGTGGCCACCGGGGAGCTGTTTTTT. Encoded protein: CASSLGTVATGELFF.

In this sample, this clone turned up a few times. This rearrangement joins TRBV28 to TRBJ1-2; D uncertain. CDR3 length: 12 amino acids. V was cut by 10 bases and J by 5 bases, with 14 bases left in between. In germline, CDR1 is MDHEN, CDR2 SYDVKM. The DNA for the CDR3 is TGTGCCACCCTACCGAGTCAATATGGCTACACCTTC. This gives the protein CATLPSQYGYTF.

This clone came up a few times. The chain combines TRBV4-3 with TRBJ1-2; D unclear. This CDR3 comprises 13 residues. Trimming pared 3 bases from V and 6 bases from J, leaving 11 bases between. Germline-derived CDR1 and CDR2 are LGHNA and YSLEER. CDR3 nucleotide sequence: TGCGCCAGCAGCCAGTCGAGCAGGAATGGCTACACCTTC. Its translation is CASSQSSRNGYTF.

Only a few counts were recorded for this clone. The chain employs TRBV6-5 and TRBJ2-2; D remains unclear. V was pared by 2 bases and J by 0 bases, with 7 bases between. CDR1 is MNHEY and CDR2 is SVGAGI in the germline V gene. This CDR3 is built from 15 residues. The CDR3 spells CASSYASANTGELFF. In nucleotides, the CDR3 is TGTGCCAGCAGTTACGCGTCAGCGAACACCGGGGAGCTGTTTTTT.

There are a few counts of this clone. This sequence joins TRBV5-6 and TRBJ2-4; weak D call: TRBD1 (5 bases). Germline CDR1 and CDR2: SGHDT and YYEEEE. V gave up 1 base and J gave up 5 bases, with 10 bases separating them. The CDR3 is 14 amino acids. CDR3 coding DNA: TGTGCCAGCAGCTTGACAGGCGGAGAAAACATTCAGTACTTC. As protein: CASSLTGGENIQYF.

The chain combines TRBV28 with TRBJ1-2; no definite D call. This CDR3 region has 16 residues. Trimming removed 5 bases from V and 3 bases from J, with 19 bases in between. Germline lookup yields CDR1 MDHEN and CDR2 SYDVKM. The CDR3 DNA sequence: TGTGCCAGCAGTGGCCCGGGAGTCCAGGCTCACTATGGCTACACCTTC. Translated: CASSGPGVQAHYGYTF.